The present T cell receptor (beta chain) was sequenced within a study of regulatory T cells in long-lasting Graves disease (dated by TCRdb to the early 2020s). For the study in its entirety: To count as having persistent Graves' disease, a patient had to have received antithyroid drug treatment for over 5 years with TSH receptor autoantibodies remaining persistently positive. Antithyroid drugs had been taken for roughly 10 years on average by persistent Graves' disease patients in the clinical cohort. TCR sequencing covered approximately 13 persistent and around 20 newly diagnosed Graves' disease patients, some 33 samples in total. Persistent Graves' disease patients were compared with newly diagnosed Graves' disease patients by peripheral blood TCR sequencing and RNA sequencing. The study took place in China and was registered as a clinical trial.

Preparation of the library involved multiplex PCR. TCRdb records Illumina HiSeq 4000 as the sequencer. To build TCR beta libraries, CDR3 regions were amplified by Arm-PCR using iRepertoire HTBI primers. Gel purification was performed on PCR products prior to sequencing. Per the source publication's procedure: Gene usage analysis of CDR3 amino acid clonotypes used the 55 to 80 TRBV and fewer than 15 TRBJ segments found across samples. COPE and FqMerger were used to merge filtered high-quality paired reads into contigs. BLAST was used to align contigs to the IMGT TRBV, TRBD and TRBJ reference genes, and CDR3 was defined following IMGT. Any clonotype with a frequency above 0.1% was classified as a highly expanded clone. Shannon entropy served as the measure of repertoire diversity, while the Gini coefficient captured V-J evenness. Public clonotypes were defined as clonotypes shared by more than one individual. TCRdb applied fastp at Q25 and MiXCR to the public reads, then kept only in-frame beta chains. One record per CDR3 amino acid sequence lists the most common genes and DNA. TCRdb's processing, not the authors' own work, is the source of the V and J calls. In all, the sample holds fewer than 450,000 distinct CDR3 sequences, and roughly a quarter of those were seen once. The top ten hold roughly 30% of the sample.

The time point label for this specimen denotes: persistent/refractory GD, antithyroid drugs over 5 years with positive TRAb. For both TCR sequencing and RNA sequencing, RNA was extracted from PBMCs in TRIzol. The diagnosis of Graves' disease was made according to American Thyroid Association guidelines. The patients came from an endocrinology department in Xi'an, China. Each patient gave approximately 9.7 milliliters of peripheral blood, collected in an EDTA anticoagulant tube. Ficoll Paque Plus density gradient separation was used to isolate PBMCs, and no further T cell sorting was done. An Agilent 2100 Bioanalyzer and agarose gel were used to assess RNA quality, and a NanoDrop 2000 was used to measure RNA concentration. The CDR3 spans 15 residues, from the cysteine through the phenylalanine. The only DNA kept is the CDR3, 45 bases in frame from the first base. CDR1 MDHEN and CDR2 SYDVKM are derived from the germline V gene. V is pared back by 1 base and J by 0 bases, with 9 bases lying between the germline termini.

This clonotype was seen many times. No cognate antigen has been identified for it. No base quality values were provided; no much bigger clone lies one nucleotide off. Study-wide findings and limitations: The authors acknowledged the small sample size as a limitation that may reduce accuracy. Compared with newly diagnosed patients, patients with persistent Graves' disease had lower TCR Shannon entropy and fewer highly expanded clones, which suggests clonal expansion. Only the TCR beta chain was sequenced and analyzed. Persistent patients shared more public clonotypes among themselves (under 3,000) than newly diagnosed patients did (approximately 900). Only peripheral blood was studied, because thyroid tissue, the primary lesion, was inaccessible. Persistent disease showed preferential use of TRBV28, TRBJ1-2 and TRBJ2-5, whereas newly diagnosed disease favored TRBV20-1 and TRBJ2-1.

The chain couples TRBV28 to TRBJ1-1, with a tentative D gene TRBD1 over 6 matching bases. The source of this sequence is a female donor with Graves disease. This specimen consisted of peripheral blood mononuclear cells (PBMCs), obtained when the disease was refractory, from a patient treated with antithyroid drugs. CDR3 loop: CASSLLRGMNTEAFF. The DNA sequence is TGTGCCAGCAGTTTATTAAGGGGGATGAACACTGAAGCTTTCTTT.